These 4 T cell receptor beta chains came from one sample sequenced in a study of cytomegalovirus exposure and HLA in healthy donors. The PCR used 60 Vbeta and 13 Jbeta primers. Assay: immunoSEQ multiplex PCR; the TCRdb copy retains only in-frame clones and omits some. Altogether about 130,000 clones are present, 65% to 80% being singletons, with the ten largest covering approximately 7%. Source material: PBMCs. These receptors all stem from a man aged 40-49 years in good health and CMV-seropositive.

This clone was seen more than once but under ten times. The chain joins TRBV2 to TRBJ2-3; the match to TRBD2 covers 9 bases. This CDR3 has 13 residues. V lost 6 bases and J lost 15; bases outside the gene matches: 13. Germline values: CDR1 SNHLY, CDR2 FYNNEI. The CDR3 sequence: CASRKAQREVDYF. The CDR3 region has the DNA TGTGCCAGCAGAAAAGCTCAGCGGGAGGTGGATTATTTT.

V and J are TRBV11-3 and TRBJ2-5; maybe TRBD1 (5 bases). The DNA matches TRBJ2-7 better at its end, which makes the J call doubtful. The CDR3 contains 14 residues. Germline CDR1 reads SGHNT; CDR2 reads YENEEA. The CDR3 region has the DNA TGTGCCAGCAGCTTCCTGACAGATTCCTACGAGCAGTACTTC. It yields the protein CASSFLTDSYEQYF.

This clone has more than one count but fewer than ten. The chain links TRBV23-1 to TRBJ2-7; tentatively, D is TRBD1 (7 bases). TRBV23-1 is marked as an open reading frame, function uncertain. There are 15 residues in the CDR3. The V gene lost 7 bases and the J gene lost 1 base, with 17 bases spanning the gap. As DNA, the CDR3 is TGCGCCAGCACCCCCGTGACAGGGAGGTCCTACGAGCAGTACTTC. Residues: CASTPVTGRSYEQYF.

The chain couples TRBV11-3 to TRBJ2-1; 8 bases are shared with TRBD2. The CDR3 extends over 15 amino acids. V lost 2 bases, J lost 9 bases, and 9 bases stayed unmatched. CDR1 is SGHNT and CDR2 is YENEEA in the germline V gene. Here the CDR3 reads CASSLFGKRESEQFF. The CDR3 DNA reads as TGTGCCAGCAGCTTATTTGGGAAGCGGGAGTCTGAGCAGTTCTTC.